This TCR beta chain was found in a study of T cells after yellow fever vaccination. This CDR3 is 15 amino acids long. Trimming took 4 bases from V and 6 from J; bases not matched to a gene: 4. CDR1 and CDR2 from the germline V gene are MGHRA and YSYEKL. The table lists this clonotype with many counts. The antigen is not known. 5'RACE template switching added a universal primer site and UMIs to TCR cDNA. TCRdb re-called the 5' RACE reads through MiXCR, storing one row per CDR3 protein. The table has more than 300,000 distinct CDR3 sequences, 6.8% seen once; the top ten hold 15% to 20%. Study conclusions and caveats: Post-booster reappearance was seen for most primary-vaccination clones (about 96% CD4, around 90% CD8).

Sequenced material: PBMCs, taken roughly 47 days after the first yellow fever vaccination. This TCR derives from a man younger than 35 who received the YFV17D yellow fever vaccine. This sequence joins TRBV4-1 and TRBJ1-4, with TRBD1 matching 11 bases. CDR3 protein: CASSRGTGGDEKLFF. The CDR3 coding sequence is TGCGCCAGCAGCCGTGGGACAGGGGGAGATGAAAAACTGTTTTTT.